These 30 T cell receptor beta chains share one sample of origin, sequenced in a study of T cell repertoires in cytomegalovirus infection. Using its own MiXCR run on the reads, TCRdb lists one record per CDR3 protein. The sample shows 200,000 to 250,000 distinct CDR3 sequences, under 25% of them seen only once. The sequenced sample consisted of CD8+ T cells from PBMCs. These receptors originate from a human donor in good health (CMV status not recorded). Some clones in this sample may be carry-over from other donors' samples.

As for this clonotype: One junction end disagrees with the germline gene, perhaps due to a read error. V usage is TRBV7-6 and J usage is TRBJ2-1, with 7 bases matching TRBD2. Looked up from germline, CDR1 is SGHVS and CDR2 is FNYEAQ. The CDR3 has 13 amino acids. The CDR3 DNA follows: TGTGCCAGCAGCTTAGGTCGGGGGGATGAGCAGGTCTTC. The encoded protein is CASSLGRGDEQVF.

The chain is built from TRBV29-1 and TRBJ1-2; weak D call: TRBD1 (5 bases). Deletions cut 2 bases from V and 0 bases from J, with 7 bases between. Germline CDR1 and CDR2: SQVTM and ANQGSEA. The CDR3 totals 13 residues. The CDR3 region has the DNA TGCAGCGTTGAACACAGGTCTAACTATGGCTACACCTTC. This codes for CSVEHRSNYGYTF.

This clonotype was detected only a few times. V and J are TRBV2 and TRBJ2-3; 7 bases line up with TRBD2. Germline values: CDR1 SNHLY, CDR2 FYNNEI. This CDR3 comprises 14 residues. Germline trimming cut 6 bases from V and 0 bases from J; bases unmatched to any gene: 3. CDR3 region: CASRGGGSTDTQYF. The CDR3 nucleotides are TGTGCCAGCAGAGGCGGGGGTAGCACAGATACGCAGTATTTT.

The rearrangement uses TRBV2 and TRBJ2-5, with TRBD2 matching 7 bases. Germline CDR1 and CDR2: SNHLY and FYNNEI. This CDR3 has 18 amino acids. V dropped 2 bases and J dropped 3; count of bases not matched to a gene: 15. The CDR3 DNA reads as TGTGCCAGCAGTGAACGAGGTCGTGTGGCTAGCGGAGAAGAGACCCAGTACTTC. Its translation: CASSERGRVASGEETQYF.

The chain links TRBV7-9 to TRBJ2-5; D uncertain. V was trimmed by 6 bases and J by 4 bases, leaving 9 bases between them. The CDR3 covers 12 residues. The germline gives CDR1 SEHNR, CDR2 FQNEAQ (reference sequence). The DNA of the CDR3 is TGTGCCAGCAGTGGAGCACCAGAGACCCAGTACTTC. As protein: CASSGAPETQYF.

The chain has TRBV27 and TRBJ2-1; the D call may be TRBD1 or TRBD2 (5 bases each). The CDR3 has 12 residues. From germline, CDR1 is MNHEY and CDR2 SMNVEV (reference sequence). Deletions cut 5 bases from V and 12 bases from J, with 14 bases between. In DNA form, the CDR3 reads TGTGCCAGCAGTCCGACCGGGGCGTGGCAGTTCTTC. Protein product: CASSPTGAWQFF.

CDR3 nucleotide sequence: TGTGCCAGCGAAAGGGGGGCGCGAACTGAAGCTTTCTTT. Amino acid sequence: CASERGARTEAFF. J is TRBJ1-1 and V is TRBV5-6, with D maybe TRBD1 (6 bases). V was pared by 7 bases and J by 5 bases, with 15 bases between. Germline V gives CDR1 SGHDT, CDR2 YYEEEE. There are 13 residues in the CDR3.

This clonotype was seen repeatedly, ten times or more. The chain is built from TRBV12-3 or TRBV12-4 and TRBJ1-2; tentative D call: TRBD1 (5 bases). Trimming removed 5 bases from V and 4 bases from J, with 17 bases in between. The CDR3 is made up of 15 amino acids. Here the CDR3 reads CASSPAGTDFYGYTF. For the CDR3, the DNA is TGTGCCAGCAGTCCTGCCGGGACGGATTTCTATGGCTACACCTTC.

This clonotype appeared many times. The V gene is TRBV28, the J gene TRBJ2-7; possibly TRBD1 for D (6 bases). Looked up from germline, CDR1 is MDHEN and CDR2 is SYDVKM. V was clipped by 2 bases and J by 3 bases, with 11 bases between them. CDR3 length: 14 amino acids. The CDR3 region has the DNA TGTGCCAGCAGTTTACAGGGGATTCACTACGAGCAGTACTTC. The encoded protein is CASSLQGIHYEQYF. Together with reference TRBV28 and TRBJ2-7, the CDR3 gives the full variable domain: DVKVTQSSRYLVKRTGEKVFLECVQDMDHENMFWYRQDPGLGLRLIYFSYDVKMKEKGDIPEGYSVSREKKERFSLILESASTNQTSMYLCASSLQGIHYEQYFGPGTRLTVT.

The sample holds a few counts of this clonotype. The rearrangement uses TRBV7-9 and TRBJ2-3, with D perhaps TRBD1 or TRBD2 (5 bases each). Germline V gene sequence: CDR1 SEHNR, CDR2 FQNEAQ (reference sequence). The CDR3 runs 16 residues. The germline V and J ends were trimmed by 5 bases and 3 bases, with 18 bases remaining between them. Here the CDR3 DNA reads TGTGCCAGCAGCCCTAGGGACCGAGCGGTAACAGATACGCAGTATTTT. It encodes CASSPRDRAVTDTQYF.

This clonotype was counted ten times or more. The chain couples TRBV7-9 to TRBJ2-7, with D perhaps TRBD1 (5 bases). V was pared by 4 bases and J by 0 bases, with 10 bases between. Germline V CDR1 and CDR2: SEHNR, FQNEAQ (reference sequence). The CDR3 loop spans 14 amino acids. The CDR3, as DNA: TGTGCCAGCAGCTATTACCAGGGCTCCTACGAGCAGTACTTC. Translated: CASSYYQGSYEQYF.

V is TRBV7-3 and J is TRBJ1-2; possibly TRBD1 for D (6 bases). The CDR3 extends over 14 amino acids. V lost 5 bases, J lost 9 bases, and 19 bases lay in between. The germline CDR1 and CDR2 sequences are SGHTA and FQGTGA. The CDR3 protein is CASSPRTDTYRYTF. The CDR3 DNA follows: TGTGCCAGCAGCCCCAGGACAGATACGTATCGCTACACCTTC.

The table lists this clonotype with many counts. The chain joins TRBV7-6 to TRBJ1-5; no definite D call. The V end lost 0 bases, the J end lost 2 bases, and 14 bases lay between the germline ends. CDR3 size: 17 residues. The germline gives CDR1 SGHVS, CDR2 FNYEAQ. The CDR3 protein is CASSLAPGQAGNQPQHF. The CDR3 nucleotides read TGTGCCAGCAGCTTAGCCCCGGGTCAGGCTGGCAATCAGCCCCAGCATTTT. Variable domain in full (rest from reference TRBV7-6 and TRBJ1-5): GAGVSQSPRYKVTKRGQDVALRCDPISGHVSLYWYRQALGQGPEFLTYFNYEAQQDKSGLPNDRFSAERPEGSISTLTIQRTEQRDSAMYRCASSLAPGQAGNQPQHFGDGTRLSIL.

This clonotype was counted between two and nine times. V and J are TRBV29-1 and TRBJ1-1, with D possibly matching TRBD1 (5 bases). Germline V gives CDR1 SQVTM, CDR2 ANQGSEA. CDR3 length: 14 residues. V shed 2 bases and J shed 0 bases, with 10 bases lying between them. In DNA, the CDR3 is TGCAGCGTTGAACCCGCGGGGCTGAACACTGAAGCTTTCTTT. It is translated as CSVEPAGLNTEAFF.

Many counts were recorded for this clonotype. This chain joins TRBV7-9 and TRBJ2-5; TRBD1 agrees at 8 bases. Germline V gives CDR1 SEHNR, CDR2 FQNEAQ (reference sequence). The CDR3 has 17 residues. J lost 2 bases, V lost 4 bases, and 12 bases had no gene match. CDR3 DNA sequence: TGTGCCAGCAGCTCCACAACCTCCCGGACAGGGCAAGAGACCCAGTACTTC. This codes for CASSSTTSRTGQETQYF.

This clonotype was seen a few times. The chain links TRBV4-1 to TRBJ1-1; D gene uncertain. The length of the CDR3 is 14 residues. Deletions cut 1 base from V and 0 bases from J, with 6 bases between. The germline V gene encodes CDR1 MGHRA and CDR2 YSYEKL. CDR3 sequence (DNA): TGCGCCAGCAGCCAAGGGACCCTGAACACTGAAGCTTTCTTT. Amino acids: CASSQGTLNTEAFF.

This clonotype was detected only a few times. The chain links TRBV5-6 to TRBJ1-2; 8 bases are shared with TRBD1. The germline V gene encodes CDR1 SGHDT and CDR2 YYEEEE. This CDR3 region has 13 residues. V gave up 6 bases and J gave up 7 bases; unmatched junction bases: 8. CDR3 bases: TGTGCCAGCAAACCGACAGGGGTCCGTGGCTACACCTTC. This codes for CASKPTGVRGYTF.

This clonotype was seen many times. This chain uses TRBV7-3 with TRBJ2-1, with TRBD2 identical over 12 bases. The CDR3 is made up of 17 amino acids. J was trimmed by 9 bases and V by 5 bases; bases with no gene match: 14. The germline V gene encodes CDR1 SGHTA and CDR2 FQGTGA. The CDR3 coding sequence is TGTGCCAGCAGCCAAGGACTAGCGGGGTCCCGGGGGGGTGAGCAGTTCTTC. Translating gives CASSQGLAGSRGGEQFF. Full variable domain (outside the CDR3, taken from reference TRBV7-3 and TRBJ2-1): GAGVSQTPSNKVTEKGKYVELRCDPISGHTALYWYRQSLGQGPEFLIYFQGTGAADDSGLPNDRFFAVRPEGSVSTLKIQRTERGDSAVYLCASSQGLAGSRGGEQFFGPGTRLTVL.

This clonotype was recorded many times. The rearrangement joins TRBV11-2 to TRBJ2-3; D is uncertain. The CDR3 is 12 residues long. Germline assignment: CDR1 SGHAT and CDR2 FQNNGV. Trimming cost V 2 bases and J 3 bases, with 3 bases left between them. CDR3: CASSLTTDTQYF. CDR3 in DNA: TGTGCCAGCAGCTTAACAACAGATACGCAGTATTTT.

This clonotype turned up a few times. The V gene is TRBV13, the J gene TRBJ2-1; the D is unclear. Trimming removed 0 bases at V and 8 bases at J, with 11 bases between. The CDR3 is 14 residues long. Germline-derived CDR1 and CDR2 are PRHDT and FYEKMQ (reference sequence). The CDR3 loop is CASSLGLVVHEQFF. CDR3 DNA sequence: TGTGCCAGCAGCTTAGGGCTAGTCGTCCATGAGCAGTTCTTC.

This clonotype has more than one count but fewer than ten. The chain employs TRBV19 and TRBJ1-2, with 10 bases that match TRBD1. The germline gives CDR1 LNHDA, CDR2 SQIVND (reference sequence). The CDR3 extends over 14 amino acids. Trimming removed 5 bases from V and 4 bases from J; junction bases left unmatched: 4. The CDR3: CASSAGTGVYGYTF. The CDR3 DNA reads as TGTGCCAGTAGTGCCGGGACAGGGGTCTATGGCTACACCTTC.

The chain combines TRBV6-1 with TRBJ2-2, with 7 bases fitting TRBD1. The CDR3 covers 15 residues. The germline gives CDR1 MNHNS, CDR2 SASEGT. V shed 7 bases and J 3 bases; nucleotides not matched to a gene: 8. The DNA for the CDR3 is TGTGCCAGCAACGACGAAGGGGGCGACACCGGGGAGCTGTTTTTT. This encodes CASNDEGGDTGELFF.

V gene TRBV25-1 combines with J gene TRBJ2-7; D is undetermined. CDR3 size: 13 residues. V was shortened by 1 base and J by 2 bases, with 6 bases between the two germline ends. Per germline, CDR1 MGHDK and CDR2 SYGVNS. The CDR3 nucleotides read TGTGCCAGCAGTGAATCGGGTGCCTACGAGCAGTACTTC. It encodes CASSESGAYEQYF.

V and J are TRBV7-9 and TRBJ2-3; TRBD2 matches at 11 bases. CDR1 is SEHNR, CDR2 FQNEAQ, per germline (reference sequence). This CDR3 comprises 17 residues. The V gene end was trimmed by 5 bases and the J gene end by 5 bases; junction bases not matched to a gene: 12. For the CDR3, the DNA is TGTGCCAGCAGCCCCCGGTTAACTAGCGGGGGTGAAGATACGCAGTATTTT. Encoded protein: CASSPRLTSGGEDTQYF.

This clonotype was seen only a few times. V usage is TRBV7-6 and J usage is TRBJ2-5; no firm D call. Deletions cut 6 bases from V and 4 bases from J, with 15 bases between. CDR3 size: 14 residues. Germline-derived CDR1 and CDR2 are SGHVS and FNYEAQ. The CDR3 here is CASSLELGIETQYF. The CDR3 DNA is TGTGCCAGCAGTCTCGAGCTGGGGATAGAGACCCAGTACTTC.

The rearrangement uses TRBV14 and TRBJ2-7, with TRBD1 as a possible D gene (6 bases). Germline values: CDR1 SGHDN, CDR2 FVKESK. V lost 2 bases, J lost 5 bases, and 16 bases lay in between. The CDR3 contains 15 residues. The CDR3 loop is CASSQIETGPNEQYF. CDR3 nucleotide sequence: TGTGCCAGCAGCCAAATCGAGACAGGTCCCAACGAGCAGTACTTC.

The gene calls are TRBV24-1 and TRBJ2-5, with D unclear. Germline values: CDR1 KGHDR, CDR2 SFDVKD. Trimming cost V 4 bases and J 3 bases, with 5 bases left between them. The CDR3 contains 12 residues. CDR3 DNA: TGTGCCACCAGTGACCGCGAAGAGACCCAGTACTTC. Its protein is CATSDREETQYF.

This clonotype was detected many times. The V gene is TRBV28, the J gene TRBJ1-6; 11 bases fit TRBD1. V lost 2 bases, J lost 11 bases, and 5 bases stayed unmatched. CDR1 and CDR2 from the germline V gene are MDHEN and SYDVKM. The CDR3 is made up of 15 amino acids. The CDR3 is CASSLMGQGGTPLHF. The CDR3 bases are TGTGCCAGCAGTTTAATGGGACAGGGGGGGACACCCCTCCACTTT.

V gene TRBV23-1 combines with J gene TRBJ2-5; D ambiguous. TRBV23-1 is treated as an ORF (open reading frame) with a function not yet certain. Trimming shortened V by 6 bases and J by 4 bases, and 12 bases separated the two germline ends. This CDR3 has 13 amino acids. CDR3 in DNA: TGCGCCAGCAGCAAAAATCGAGGAGAGACCCAGTACTTC. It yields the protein CASSKNRGETQYF.

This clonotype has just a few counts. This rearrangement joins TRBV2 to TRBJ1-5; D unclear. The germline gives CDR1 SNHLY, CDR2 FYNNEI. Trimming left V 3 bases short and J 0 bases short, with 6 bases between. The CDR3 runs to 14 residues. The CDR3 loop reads CASSDGLSNQPQHF. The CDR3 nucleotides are TGTGCCAGCAGTGATGGACTTAGCAATCAGCCCCAGCATTTT. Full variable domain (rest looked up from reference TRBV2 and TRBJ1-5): EPEVTQTPSHQVTQMGQEVILRCVPISNHLYFYWYRQILGQKVEFLVSFYNNEISEKSEIFDDQFSVERPDGSNFTLKIRSTKLEDSAMYFCASSDGLSNQPQHFGDGTRLSIL.